The sequence of this T cell receptor beta chain was determined in a study of T cell responses to AZD1222 COVID-19 vaccine. Notes on this clone: What it binds is unknown.

Repertoires were generated with immunoSEQ multiplex PCR, while TCRdb's copy carries only in-frame clones and drops some. The table includes about 61,000 clones, around 81% detected once. Points from the study as a whole: Donor demographics were predominantly white British with a female majority; clonal diversity may be underestimated. No repertoire was sampled before or during the peak T cell response, only after it.

CDR1 KGHSH and CDR2 LQKENI come from the germline V gene. Trimming shortened V by 3 bases and J by 5 bases, and 13 bases separated the two germline ends. The CDR3 contains 14 residues. The study pooled second doses at about 4 or about 12 weeks. V gene TRBV18 combines with J gene TRBJ1-1; D is possibly TRBD1 (6 bases). The sequence was obtained from an adult who received the AZD1222 COVID-19 vaccine. Sequenced here: peripheral blood, sampled 28 days after the second AZD1222 dose. The CDR3 loop reads CASSPAGGGTEAFF. CDR3 in DNA: TGTGCCAGCTCACCGGCGGGGGGCGGTACTGAAGCTTTCTTT.